One and the same sample provided the 28 T cell receptor beta chains below, sequenced in a study of regulatory T cells in long-lasting Graves disease. Documented time point: newly diagnosed GD, antithyroid drugs for less than 3 months. After RNA was extracted from PBMCs, the TCR library was made from it. Sequencing libraries for TCR beta were prepared with iRepertoire HTBI primers and Arm-PCR of CDR3 regions. MiXCR, applied by TCRdb to the multiplex PCR reads, yields one record per CDR3 protein. The sample shows hundreds of thousands of distinct CDR3 sequences, around 15% of them seen only once. These data were also filed under a second study, of T cells in Graves' hyperthyroidism and ophthalmopathy.

The material was peripheral blood mononuclear cells (PBMCs), obtained at new diagnosis, from a patient treated with antithyroid drugs. All receptors derive from a woman under 40 with Graves disease.

This clonotype was recorded many times. The CDR3 sequence is CASSPGPDEQFF. The CDR3 bases are TGTGCCAGCAGCCCCGGACCTGATGAGCAGTTCTTC. The chain joins TRBV28 to TRBJ2-1; D not resolved. The CDR3 is 12 residues long. Germline V lookup: CDR1 MDHEN, CDR2 SYDVKM. Trimming cost V 6 bases and J 8 bases, with 11 bases left between them.

This clonotype has just a few counts. A much larger clone differs from this one at a single base, so this may be a read error. V is TRBV27 and J is TRBJ2-3, with TRBD2 as a possible D gene (6 bases). This CDR3 comprises 20 residues. From germline, CDR1 is MNHEY and CDR2 SMNVEV (reference sequence). Trimming pared 0 bases from V and 2 bases from J, leaving 24 bases between. The CDR3 here is CASSLSAPSGGNRVTDTQYF. Written as DNA, the CDR3 is TGTGCCAGCAGTTTATCCGCCCCCTCGGGCGGGAATAGGGTCACAGATACGCAGTATTTT.

This clonotype was counted ten times or more. As DNA, the CDR3 is TGTGCCAGCAGTTTATCGGGGCGCGGGAACACTGAAGCTTTCTTT. Protein: CASSLSGRGNTEAFF. This chain links TRBV27 with TRBJ1-1; a possible D gene is TRBD1 (5 bases). The CDR3 runs to 15 residues. The germline V and J ends were trimmed by 0 bases and 1 base, with 9 bases remaining between them. Germline CDR1 is MNHEY and CDR2 is SMNVEV (reference sequence).

This clonotype was detected only a few times. The chain has TRBV24-1 and TRBJ2-3; TRBD1 matches 12 bases. The CDR3 totals 18 residues. Per germline, CDR1 KGHDR and CDR2 SFDVKD. V lost 0 bases and J lost 2; bases outside the gene matches: 5. The CDR3 DNA is TGTGCCACCAGTGATTTGTCCGGGACAGGGGGCAACACAGATACGCAGTATTTT. It encodes CATSDLSGTGGNTDTQYF.

The rearrangement joins TRBV30 to TRBJ2-5, with D possibly matching TRBD2 (5 bases). Germline-derived CDR1 and CDR2 are GTSNPN and SVGIG (reference sequence). The CDR3 covers 14 residues. Deletions cut 0 bases from V and 5 bases from J, with 13 bases between. The CDR3 protein is CAWSVVRDLETQYF. CDR3 DNA: TGTGCCTGGAGTGTAGTCCGGGATCTGGAGACCCAGTACTTC.

In its sample, this clonotype was seen many times. The chain employs TRBV11-2 and TRBJ2-7; maybe TRBD2 (5 bases). Trimming pared 5 bases from V and 4 bases from J, leaving 15 bases between. CDR3 size: 14 residues. CDR1 is SGHAT, CDR2 FQNNGV, per germline. The CDR3 reads CASSQTAGGYEQYF. The CDR3 DNA is TGTGCCAGCAGCCAAACCGCAGGAGGTTACGAGCAGTACTTC. Based on the CDR3 plus reference TRBV11-2 and TRBJ2-7, the full variable domain is EAGVAQSPRYKIIEKRQSVAFWCNPISGHATLYWYQQILGQGPKLLIQFQNNGVVDDSQLPKDRFSAERLKGVDSTLKIQPAKLEDSAVYLCASSQTAGGYEQYFGPGTRLTVT.

The genes are TRBV27 and TRBJ2-7, with D possibly being TRBD1 (6 bases). The CDR3 has 15 residues. CDR1 is MNHEY, CDR2 SMNVEV, per germline (reference sequence). Between the trimmed V and J ends, which lost 5 bases and 5 bases, there was a span of 19 bases. The DNA of the CDR3 is TGTGCCAGCAGTAGGGGGACACTGGACCTCGACGAGCAGTACTTC. It specifies CASSRGTLDLDEQYF.

This clonotype was observed a few times. The J gene is TRBJ1-2, the V gene TRBV30; D is perhaps TRBD1 (6 bases). This CDR3 has 16 residues. V was trimmed by 4 bases and J by 4 bases, leaving 22 bases between them. CDR1 is GTSNPN, CDR2 SVGIG, per germline (reference sequence). The CDR3 DNA sequence: TGTGCCTGGATGAGGGGGGGGGGACACAGTGGCTATGGCTACACCTTC. Encoded protein: CAWMRGGGHSGYGYTF.

Only a few counts were recorded for this clonotype. The gene calls are TRBV15 and TRBJ2-7; D uncertain. V lost 6 bases, J lost 0 bases, and 15 bases lay in between. The CDR3 contains 15 residues. Germline-derived CDR1 and CDR2 are LNHNV and YYDKDF (reference sequence). CDR3 coding DNA: TGTGCCACCAGTGTCTCACTGCAGAGCTCCTACGAGCAGTACTTC. This codes for CATSVSLQSSYEQYF. The whole variable domain, filled in from reference TRBV15 and TRBJ2-7, reads DAMVIQNPRYQVTQFGKPVTLSCSQTLNHNVMYWYQQKSSQAPKLLFHYYDKDFNNEADTPDNFQSRRPNTSFCFLDIRSPGLGDTAMYLCATSVSLQSSYEQYFGPGTRLTVT.

This clonotype has more than one count but fewer than ten. The chain links TRBV27 to TRBJ2-1; a possible D gene is TRBD2 (6 bases). V was cut by 6 bases and J by 6 bases, with 18 bases left in between. Germline CDR1 MNHEY, CDR2 SMNVEV (reference sequence). CDR3 length: 15 residues. The DNA for the CDR3 is TGTGCCAGCAGAATATCCGGGACTTCATTCAATGAGCAGTTCTTC. It is translated as CASRISGTSFNEQFF.

This clonotype was counted ten times or more. The J gene is TRBJ1-1, the V gene TRBV12-3 or TRBV12-4; TRBD1 is a possible D gene (5 bases). V shed 7 bases and J shed 0 bases, with 12 bases lying between them. The CDR3 covers 14 residues. This chain's CDR3 is CASKGRQMNTEAFF. CDR3 DNA: TGTGCCAGCAAGGGCAGACAGATGAACACTGAAGCTTTCTTT.

The chain employs TRBV10-3 and TRBJ2-1, with 8 nucleotides matching TRBD2. This CDR3 spans 13 amino acids. J lost 8 bases, V lost 4 bases, and 4 bases had no gene match. CDR1 and CDR2 from the germline V gene are ENHRY and SYGVKD. CDR3 in DNA: TGTGCCATCAGTGGGGGACTAGAGGATGAGCAGTTCTTC. As protein: CAISGGLEDEQFF.

Many counts were recorded for this clonotype. This chain joins TRBV2 and TRBJ2-5, with TRBD1 as a possible D gene (5 bases). The V and J ends lost 3 bases and 2 bases respectively, with 13 bases between them. Germline CDR1 reads SNHLY; CDR2 reads FYNNEI. The CDR3 loop spans 15 amino acids. The CDR3 nucleotides read TGTGCCAGCAGTGAGACCGACAGAATTCAAGAGACCCAGTACTTC. It is translated as CASSETDRIQETQYF.

The chain carries TRBV30 and TRBJ2-1; D gene ambiguous. The V end was cut by 4 bases, the J end by 7 bases, with 8 bases between. In germline, CDR1 is GTSNPN, CDR2 SVGIG (reference sequence). The CDR3 has 11 residues. CDR3 region: CAWTDRNEQFF. CDR3 coding DNA: TGTGCCTGGACAGACCGGAATGAGCAGTTCTTC.

This clonotype turned up a few times. The gene calls are TRBV4-2 and TRBJ2-2; 12 bases are a match to TRBD2. The length of the CDR3 is 17 residues. Germline values: CDR1 LGHNA, CDR2 YNFKEQ. The V and J ends lost 0 bases and 6 bases, in that order; junction bases with no gene match: 5. CDR3 sequence (DNA): TGTGCCAGCAGCCAAGACCGACTAGCGGGAGTCCCCGGGGAGCTGTTTTTT. The encoded protein is CASSQDRLAGVPGELFF.

Many counts were recorded for this clonotype. CDR3 DNA sequence: TGTGCCAGCAGTGACACTAGTACAGAGACCCAGTACTTC. Translation gives CASSDTSTETQYF. This sequence joins TRBV28 and TRBJ2-5, with a possible D match to TRBD2 (5 bases). The CDR3 is made up of 13 amino acids. V dropped 5 bases and J dropped 4 bases, with 11 bases sitting between them. Per germline, CDR1 MDHEN and CDR2 SYDVKM.

Remarks on this clonotype: Sequence at one end of the junction differs from germline and may be a read error. V and J are TRBV6-2 or TRBV6-3 and TRBJ2-7; the match to TRBD1 covers 8 bases. Germline CDR1 MNHEY, CDR2 SVGEGT. This CDR3 has 13 amino acids. The CDR3 here is CASSEPGGYEQCF. CDR3 sequence (DNA): TGTGCCAGCAGTGAGCCAGGGGGCTACGAGCAGTGCTTC.

Ten or more counts support this clonotype. This sequence joins TRBV5-1 and TRBJ2-7; 10 bases are shared with TRBD2. The CDR3 sequence is 15 residues long. Trimming took 4 bases from V and 6 from J; bases not matched to a gene: 10. Looked up from germline, CDR1 is SGHRS and CDR2 is YFSETQ. CDR3 nucleotide sequence: TGCGCCAGCAGCCAAATAGCGGGAGGTCTAGCCGAGCAGTACTTC. Residues: CASSQIAGGLAEQYF. The full variable domain, its missing parts supplied by reference TRBV5-1 and TRBJ2-7, is KAGVTQTPRYLIKTRGQQVTLSCSPISGHRSVSWYQQTPGQGLQFLFEYFSETQRNKGNFPGRFSGRQFSNSRSEMNVSTLELGDSALYLCASSQIAGGLAEQYFGPGTRLTVT.

This clonotype was counted between two and nine times. This sequence joins TRBV7-3 and TRBJ2-5, with 9 bases aligning to TRBD1. The CDR3 sequence is 15 residues long. CDR1 SGHTA and CDR2 FQGTGA come from the germline V gene. V was pared by 5 bases and J by 5 bases, with 9 bases of the junction left unmatched. CDR3 nucleotide sequence: TGTGCCAGCAGCCCGGGGGGACAGGGACGGGAGACCCAGTACTTC. Protein: CASSPGGQGRETQYF.

This clonotype showed up many times. J is TRBJ2-7 and V is TRBV7-2; TRBD1 might be the D (6 bases). V was cut by 7 bases and J by 6 bases, with 13 bases left in between. Germline CDR1 SGHTA, CDR2 FQGNSA. This CDR3 is 12 amino acids long. The CDR3 DNA reads TGTGCCAGCACCCGACCAGGGGCCGAGCAGTACTTC. Translating gives CASTRPGAEQYF.

The rearrangement links TRBV14 to TRBJ1-2; D gene unclear. Germline CDR1 reads SGHDN; CDR2 reads FVKESK. The CDR3 has 14 amino acids. V dropped 3 bases and J dropped 6 bases, with 14 bases sitting between them. The CDR3 DNA reads as TGTGCCAGCAGCCACACTTCCTCCGGGAATGGCTACACCTTC. Protein sequence: CASSHTSSGNGYTF.

This clonotype was seen ten or more times. As DNA, the CDR3 is TGTGCCAGCAGCCCCGGACAGGGAGGAGTGAAGACCCAGTACTTC. Protein: CASSPGQGGVKTQYF. The chain employs TRBV7-2 and TRBJ2-5; 8 bases fit TRBD1. The CDR3 covers 15 residues. Germline CDR1 is SGHTA and CDR2 is FQGNSA. J gave up 6 bases and V 5 bases, and 11 bases lay outside the gene matches.

This clonotype was seen ten or more times. The chain joins TRBV6-1 to TRBJ2-3; no reliable D call. The CDR3 spans 12 residues. Germline assignment: CDR1 MNHNS and CDR2 SASEGT. V shed 7 bases and J shed 5 bases, with 10 bases lying between them. CDR3 DNA sequence: TGTGCCAGCACTCTAATAGGAGATACGCAGTATTTT. Encoded protein: CASTLIGDTQYF.

There are many counts of this clonotype. The chain joins TRBV20-1 to TRBJ2-4, with TRBD2 identical over 15 bases. Germline lookup yields CDR1 DFQATT and CDR2 SNEGSKA (reference sequence). This CDR3 region has 17 residues. The V segment lost 3 bases and the J segment 3 bases; nucleotides outside the gene matches: 6. This CDR3 reads CSASGLAGGLNKNIQYF. CDR3 DNA: TGCAGTGCTAGTGGACTAGCGGGAGGGTTGAACAAAAACATTCAGTACTTC.

This rearrangement joins TRBV11-1 to TRBJ1-5; D gene uncertain. Germline CDR1 SGHAT, CDR2 FQDESV (reference sequence). This CDR3 region has 13 residues. Trimming took 0 bases from V and 5 from J, leaving 5 bases between them. The CDR3 sequence is CASSLAAHQPQHF. The CDR3 DNA follows: TGTGCCAGCAGCTTAGCGGCCCATCAGCCCCAGCATTTT.

V usage is TRBV7-9 and J usage is TRBJ1-1; D unclear. Germline CDR1 SEHNR, CDR2 FQNEAQ (reference sequence). This CDR3 has 15 amino acids. Trimming took 2 bases from V and 1 from J, leaving 11 bases between them. CDR3 amino acids: CASSLIYRENTEAFF. The CDR3 coding sequence is TGTGCCAGCAGCTTAATTTATCGTGAGAACACTGAAGCTTTCTTT.

The chain employs TRBV6-1 and TRBJ2-2, with 7 bases lining up with TRBD1. CDR1 MNHNS and CDR2 SASEGT come from the germline V gene. This CDR3 is built from 16 residues. Trimming cost V 9 bases and J 0 bases; bases outside gene matches: 10. CDR3 bases: TGTGCCAGTCAATTATTCGGGACAGCGAACACCGGGGAGCTGTTTTTT. It encodes CASQLFGTANTGELFF.

This clonotype was counted at least ten times. The chain uses TRBV11-2 and TRBJ2-2; TRBD2 aligns across 7 bases. Trimming took 6 bases from V and 0 from J; bases not matched to a gene: 4. Per the germline V gene, CDR1 is SGHAT and CDR2 is FQNNGV. The CDR3 extends over 15 amino acids. CDR3 nucleotide sequence: TGTGCCAGCAGTCGAAGCGGGGCGAACACCGGGGAGCTGTTTTTT. Translating gives CASSRSGANTGELFF.